This is a list of T cell receptor beta chains from one sample in a study of human T cells and chemical hapten exposure. One entry per CDR3 protein results from TCRdb running MiXCR on the RACE reads. The sample yields some 52,000 distinct CDR3 sequences, roughly 9.5% seen once. Here the sequenced sample was whole blood, taken in connection with sensitization to the hapten diphenylcyclopropenone (DPC). All receptors come from a woman aged 40 to 49 with alopecia areata. Some clones in this sample may be carry-over from other donors' samples. CDR3s include the opening cysteine and the closing phenylalanine or tryptophan.

J gene,V gene,CDR3 protein
TRBJ2-3,TRBV7-9,CASSLDRGTDTQYF
TRBJ2-3,TRBV4-3,CASSLRSAGVSTDTQYF
TRBJ2-3,TRBV28,CASPPRGGGLTDTQYF
TRBJ2-7,TRBV2,CASRARSTGNYEQYF
TRBJ2-5,TRBV7-8,CASSPPSETQYF
TRBJ2-3,TRBV7-9,CASSLERGAGDTQYF
TRBJ2-7,TRBV6-5,CASSYRGQYEQYF
TRBJ2-4,TRBV7-9,CASSSRDPGHPLNIQYF
TRBJ1-4,TRBV10-3,CAAGPPTNEKLFF
TRBJ2-2,TRBV29-1,CSVIPNTGELFF
TRBJ2-7,TRBV20-1,CSATPAAGGSYEQYF
TRBJ1-4,TRBV18,CASSPTGSGNEKLFF
TRBJ2-1,TRBV19,CASNVGAPREQFF
TRBJ1-4,TRBV6-5,CASRGRRAEKLFF
TRBJ2-5,TRBV18,CASSFGTVLQETQYF
TRBJ1-2,TRBV25-1,CASSDLGGGNYGYTF
TRBJ2-3,TRBV20-1,CSATGQGSQDTQYF
TRBJ2-3,TRBV2,CAISIPGGLTDTQYF
TRBJ2-3,TRBV9,CASSLRTSGVTDTQYF
TRBJ2-3,TRBV5-1,CASSPGLLTDTQYF
TRBJ1-1,TRBV6-6,CASNGGTRDTEAFF
TRBJ1-2,TRBV7-9,CASSLEGAFGYTF
TRBJ2-6,TRBV30,CAWSFSGANVLTF
TRBJ2-3,TRBV2,CASIPRGTDTQYF
TRBJ2-7,TRBV4-1,CASSHTSGTGGGEQYF
TRBJ2-6,TRBV7-6,CASSLVVLTERSGANVLTF
TRBJ1-2,TRBV4-3,CASSAGTGGDYGYTF
TRBJ2-7,TRBV3-1,CASSRTGLEQYF
TRBJ2-5,TRBV2,CASSVGQGKGGTQYF
TRBJ2-3,TRBV2,CASSEWAGALTDTQYF
TRBJ1-6,TRBV11-2,CASSQLDRSLNSPLHF